These T cell receptor beta chains were read from a single sample in a study of radiotherapy plus CTLA-4 blockade in lung cancer. The assay was immunoSEQ multiplex PCR, and TCRdb's table has in-frame clones only and misses some. The data show tens of thousands of clones, less than 90% seen once. The material was peripheral blood, obtained from a patient treated with radiotherapy plus ipilimumab. The receptors come from a human donor with non-small cell lung cancer who had stable disease on radiotherapy plus ipilimumab. The CDR3 runs from the conserved cysteine through the conserved F or W. D genes are given only for firm matches. Some rows mark clone size as missing; the rest say once, few, many or name a class of expanded clone.

clone_size: few
v_call: TRBV9
j_call: TRBJ2-5
d_call: -
cdr3_aa: CASSVSVTQETQYF
cdr3_nt: TGTGCCAGCAGCGTGTCAGTTACTCAAGAGACCCAGTACTTC

clone_size: -
v_call: TRBV28
j_call: TRBJ2-3
d_call: -
cdr3_aa: CASSLIPSTDTQYF
cdr3_nt: TGTGCCAGCAGTTTAATTCCAAGCACAGATACGCAGTATTTT

clone_size: -
v_call: TRBV7-9
j_call: TRBJ1-1
d_call: -
cdr3_aa: CASSLISGGNTEAFF
cdr3_nt: TGTGCCAGCAGCCTGATATCTGGGGGGAACACTGAAGCTTTCTTT

clone_size: -
v_call: TRBV2
j_call: TRBJ2-2
d_call: TRBD2
cdr3_aa: CASSPLAGITGELFF
cdr3_nt: TGTGCCAGCAGTCCCCTAGCGGGTATCACCGGGGAGCTGTTTTTT

clone_size: -
v_call: TRBV15
j_call: TRBJ2-1
d_call: -
cdr3_aa: CATSREDLREQFF
cdr3_nt: TGTGCCACCAGCAGAGAAGACCTCCGGGAGCAGTTCTTC

clone_size: -
v_call: TRBV5-5
j_call: TRBJ2-3
d_call: -
cdr3_aa: CASSPLAASTDTQYF
cdr3_nt: TGTGCCAGCAGCCCCCTGGCAGCGAGCACAGATACGCAGTATTTT

clone_size: -
v_call: TRBV5-1
j_call: TRBJ1-1
d_call: TRBD1
cdr3_aa: CASSLGQGAGNTEAFF
cdr3_nt: TGCGCCAGCAGCTTGGGGCAGGGGGCGGGGAACACTGAAGCTTTCTTT

clone_size: -
v_call: TRBV28
j_call: TRBJ1-5
d_call: -
cdr3_aa: CASSHRGPNQPQHF
cdr3_nt: TGTGCCAGCAGCCACCGGGGCCCTAATCAGCCCCAGCATTTT

clone_size: -
v_call: TRBV19
j_call: TRBJ1-4
d_call: -
cdr3_aa: CASSRRGNGNEKLFF
cdr3_nt: TGTGCCAGTAGTAGAAGGGGGAATGGTAATGAAAAACTGTTTTTT

clone_size: -
v_call: TRBV6-1
j_call: TRBJ1-4
d_call: TRBD1
cdr3_aa: CASSGTGRNEKLFF
cdr3_nt: TGTGCCAGCAGTGGGACAGGGCGGAATGAAAAACTGTTTTTT

clone_size: -
v_call: TRBV30
j_call: TRBJ1-5
d_call: -
cdr3_aa: CAWSGGGLNQPQHF
cdr3_nt: TGTGCCTGGAGTGGTGGGGGTCTCAATCAGCCCCAGCATTTT

clone_size: -
v_call: TRBV6-1
j_call: TRBJ2-1
d_call: -
cdr3_aa: CASSASVGGYNEQFF
cdr3_nt: TGTGCCAGCAGCGCGAGCGTCGGAGGCTACAATGAGCAGTTCTTC

clone_size: -
v_call: TRBV5-4
j_call: TRBJ2-1
d_call: -
cdr3_aa: CASSLAGSLLYNEQFF
cdr3_nt: TGTGCCAGCAGCTTGGCCGGTAGCCTCCTGTACAATGAGCAGTTCTTC

clone_size: -
v_call: TRBV27
j_call: TRBJ2-1
d_call: TRBD2
cdr3_aa: CASSLRLAGGTENEQFF
cdr3_nt: TGTGCCAGCAGTTTAAGGCTAGCGGGAGGAACAGAGAATGAGCAGTTCTTC

clone_size: once
v_call: TRBV2
j_call: TRBJ1-2
d_call: TRBD1
cdr3_aa: CASSEEGAGYGYTF
cdr3_nt: TGTGCCAGCAGTGAGGAGGGGGCAGGCTATGGCTACACCTTC

clone_size: -
v_call: TRBV5-4
j_call: TRBJ1-1
d_call: -
cdr3_aa: CASSLTGNTEAFF
cdr3_nt: TGTGCCAGCAGCTTGACAGGGAACACTGAAGCTTTCTTT

clone_size: -
v_call: TRBV10-2
j_call: TRBJ2-1
d_call: TRBD2
cdr3_aa: CASTLGRGESEQFF
cdr3_nt: TGCGCCAGCACCCTAGGGCGGGGGGAGAGTGAGCAGTTCTTC

clone_size: -
v_call: TRBV25-1
j_call: TRBJ2-3
d_call: -
cdr3_aa: CASSEGGGFTDTQYF
cdr3_nt: TGTGCCAGCAGTGAAGGTGGCGGATTCACAGATACGCAGTATTTT

clone_size: -
v_call: TRBV28
j_call: TRBJ2-7
d_call: TRBD2
cdr3_aa: CASSLLSGTSGPPAYF
cdr3_nt: TGTGCCAGCAGTTTGCTATCCGGGACTAGCGGCCCACCCGCGTACTTC

clone_size: -
v_call: TRBV7-9
j_call: TRBJ1-1
d_call: -
cdr3_aa: CASSSYGGEIPEAFF
cdr3_nt: TGTGCCAGCAGCTCCTATGGAGGGGAGATTCCTGAAGCTTTCTTT

clone_size: -
v_call: TRBV11-2
j_call: TRBJ2-6
d_call: TRBD1
cdr3_aa: CASSLAAGGSAANVLTF
cdr3_nt: TGTGCCAGCAGCTTAGCAGCAGGGGGCAGTGCGGCCAACGTCCTGACTTTC

clone_size: -
v_call: TRBV29-1
j_call: TRBJ1-2
d_call: -
cdr3_aa: CSVPPGGPDPNYGYTF
cdr3_nt: TGCAGCGTCCCCCCGGGGGGCCCCGACCCTAACTATGGCTACACCTTC

clone_size: once
v_call: TRBV4-1
j_call: TRBJ2-2
d_call: -
cdr3_aa: CASSHSEGLGYGELFF
cdr3_nt: TGCGCCAGCAGCCATTCCGAGGGGCTTGGGTACGGGGAGCTGTTTTTT

clone_size: -
v_call: TRBV28
j_call: TRBJ1-6
d_call: -
cdr3_aa: CASSRSSYNSPLHF
cdr3_nt: TGTGCCAGCAGTCGGAGCTCCTATAATTCACCCCTCCACTTT

clone_size: -
v_call: TRBV6-1
j_call: TRBJ2-7
d_call: TRBD1
cdr3_aa: CASSEAGQASYEQYF
cdr3_nt: TGTGCCAGCAGTGAAGCGGGACAGGCGTCCTACGAGCAGTACTTC

clone_size: -
v_call: TRBV18
j_call: TRBJ2-2
d_call: -
cdr3_aa: CASSPGVAGDTTGELFF
cdr3_nt: TGTGCCAGCTCACCAGGGGTCGCAGGGGATACGACCGGGGAGCTGTTTTTT

clone_size: -
v_call: TRBV6-8
j_call: TRBJ2-1
d_call: TRBD1
cdr3_aa: CASSRGTGGLSYNEQFF
cdr3_nt: TGTGCCAGCAGTAGGGGGACAGGGGGCCTCTCCTACAATGAGCAGTTCTTC

clone_size: once
v_call: TRBV9
j_call: TRBJ1-2
d_call: -
cdr3_aa: CASSVGIGVYGYTF
cdr3_nt: TGTGCCAGCAGCGTAGGTATAGGGGTCTATGGCTACACCTTC

clone_size: -
v_call: TRBV9
j_call: TRBJ2-2
d_call: TRBD2
cdr3_aa: CASSVGRLAGVTGELFF
cdr3_nt: TGTGCCAGCAGCGTAGGCCGGCTAGCGGGAGTCACCGGGGAGCTGTTTTTT

clone_size: -
v_call: TRBV18
j_call: TRBJ2-7
d_call: -
cdr3_aa: CASSPAGVEQYF
cdr3_nt: TGTGCCAGCTCTCCGGCAGGGGTCGAGCAGTACTTC

clone_size: medium-sized
v_call: TRBV5-8
j_call: TRBJ1-5
d_call: -
cdr3_aa: CASSTPRYGQPQHF
cdr3_nt: TGTGCCAGCAGCACACCTAGATATGGACAGCCCCAGCATTTT

clone_size: -
v_call: TRBV19
j_call: TRBJ1-4
d_call: TRBD1
cdr3_aa: CASGQGVTNEKLFF
cdr3_nt: TGTGCCAGCGGACAGGGGGTAACTAATGAAAAACTGTTTTTT

clone_size: -
v_call: TRBV2
j_call: TRBJ2-1
d_call: TRBD2
cdr3_aa: CASSVQGLPVNEQFF
cdr3_nt: TGTGCCAGCAGTGTGCAGGGACTACCAGTCAATGAGCAGTTCTTC

clone_size: -
v_call: TRBV10-2
j_call: TRBJ2-5
d_call: TRBD2
cdr3_aa: CASSPGLAGQETQYF
cdr3_nt: TGCGCCAGCAGTCCGGGACTAGCGGGCCAAGAGACCCAGTACTTC

clone_size: -
v_call: TRBV29-1
j_call: TRBJ2-1
d_call: -
cdr3_aa: CSSRPGPSYNEQFF
cdr3_nt: TGCAGCTCCCGTCCGGGCCCTTCCTACAATGAGCAGTTCTTC

clone_size: -
v_call: TRBV9
j_call: TRBJ1-1
d_call: -
cdr3_aa: CASSVGGVPVSAGVNTEAFF
cdr3_nt: TGTGCCAGCAGCGTAGGAGGGGTCCCAGTGTCAGCCGGGGTGAACACTGAAGCTTTCTTT

clone_size: -
v_call: TRBV29-1
j_call: TRBJ2-7
d_call: -
cdr3_aa: CSVVGQRTGYEQYF
cdr3_nt: TGCAGCGTTGTAGGACAGCGAACCGGGTACGAGCAGTACTTC

clone_size: -
v_call: TRBV30
j_call: TRBJ2-7
d_call: -
cdr3_aa: CAWSLGSSYEQYF
cdr3_nt: TGTGCCTGGAGCCTCGGGAGCTCCTACGAGCAGTACTTC

clone_size: -
v_call: TRBV5-1
j_call: TRBJ2-7
d_call: -
cdr3_aa: CASNLGGSSYEQYF
cdr3_nt: TGCGCCAGCAACTTAGGGGGGAGCTCCTACGAGCAGTACTTC

clone_size: -
v_call: TRBV7-2
j_call: TRBJ2-5
d_call: TRBD2
cdr3_aa: CASSRDYRRGKTQYF
cdr3_nt: TGTGCCAGCAGCCGGGACTACCGCCGGGGGAAGACCCAGTACTTC

clone_size: -
v_call: TRBV7-9
j_call: TRBJ1-2
d_call: -
cdr3_aa: CASSPQRIGNYGYTF
cdr3_nt: TGTGCCAGCAGCCCACAAAGAATAGGAAATTATGGCTACACCTTC

clone_size: -
v_call: TRBV5-4
j_call: TRBJ1-6
d_call: TRBD1
cdr3_aa: CASSRTQGVDSPLHF
cdr3_nt: TGTGCCAGCAGCCGCACCCAGGGGGTGGATTCACCCCTCCACTTT